This T cell receptor (beta chain) was sequenced for a study of blood T cell repertoires in COVID-19. Study context: T cells, B-cell-depleted T cells, or PBMCs provided the cDNA or gDNA that served as material.

This table comes from immunoSEQ multiplex PCR, and its TCRdb copy is limited to in-frame clones, with some not included. The sample contains about 220,000 clones, about 82% of which appear only once. V lost 6 bases to trimming and J lost 4 bases; unmatched junction nucleotides: 5. The CDR3 spans 13 residues. The germline CDR1 and CDR2 sequences are MNHEY and SVGEGT. This sequence was found in a woman in her 70s with COVID-19, enrolled during active disease. V usage is TRBV6-2 or TRBV6-3 and J usage is TRBJ1-2; 7 nucleotides match TRBD1. What was sequenced was peripheral blood. The chain's CDR3 is CASSVQGLYGYTF. Here the CDR3 DNA reads TGTGCCAGCAGCGTACAGGGGCTCTATGGCTACACCTTC.